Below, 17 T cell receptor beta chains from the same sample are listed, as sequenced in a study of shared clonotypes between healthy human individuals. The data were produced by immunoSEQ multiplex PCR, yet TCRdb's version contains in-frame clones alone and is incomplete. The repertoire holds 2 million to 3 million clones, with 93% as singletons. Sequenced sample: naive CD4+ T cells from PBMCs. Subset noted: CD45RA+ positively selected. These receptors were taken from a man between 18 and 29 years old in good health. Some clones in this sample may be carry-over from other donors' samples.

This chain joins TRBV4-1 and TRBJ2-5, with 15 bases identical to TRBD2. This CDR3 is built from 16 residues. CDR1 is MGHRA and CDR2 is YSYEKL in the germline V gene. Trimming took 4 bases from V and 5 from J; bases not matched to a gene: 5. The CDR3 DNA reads TGCGCCAGCAGCCCCGGGACTAGCGGGAGGTTTGAGACCCAGTACTTC. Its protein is CASSPGTSGRFETQYF.

The DNA of the CDR3 is TGTGCCAGCAGCCTAGGGACAAGCTTATCCTACGAGCAGTACTTC. Amino acids: CASSLGTSLSYEQYF. This chain links TRBV9 with TRBJ2-7, with a possible D match to TRBD1 (6 bases). Germline lookup yields CDR1 SGDLS and CDR2 YYNGEE. CDR3 length equals 15 residues. Trimming left V 4 bases short and J 1 base short, with 15 bases between.

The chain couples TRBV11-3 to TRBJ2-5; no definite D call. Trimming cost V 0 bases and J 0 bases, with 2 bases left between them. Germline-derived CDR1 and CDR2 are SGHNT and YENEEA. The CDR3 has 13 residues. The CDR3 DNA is TGTGCCAGCAGCTTAGAGTACCAAGAGACCCAGTACTTC. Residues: CASSLEYQETQYF.

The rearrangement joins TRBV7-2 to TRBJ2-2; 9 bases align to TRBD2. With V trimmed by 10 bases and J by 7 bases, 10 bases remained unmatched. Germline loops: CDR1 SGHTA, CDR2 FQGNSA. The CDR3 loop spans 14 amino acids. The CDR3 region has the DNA TGTGCCATCAGAGCGGGAGGTGGGCACGGGGAGCTGTTTTTT. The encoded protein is CAIRAGGGHGELFF.

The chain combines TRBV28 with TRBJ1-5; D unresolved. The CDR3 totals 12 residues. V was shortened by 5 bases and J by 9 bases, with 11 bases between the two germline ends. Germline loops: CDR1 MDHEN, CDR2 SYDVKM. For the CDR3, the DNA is TGTGCCAGCAGTCAGGATCGAGGGCCCCAGCATTTT. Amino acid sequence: CASSQDRGPQHF.

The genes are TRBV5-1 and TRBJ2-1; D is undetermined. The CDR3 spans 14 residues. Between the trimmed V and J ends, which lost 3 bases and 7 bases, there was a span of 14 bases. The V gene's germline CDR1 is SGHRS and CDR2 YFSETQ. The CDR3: CASSSEWASNEQFF. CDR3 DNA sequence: TGCGCCAGCAGCTCAGAATGGGCGTCTAATGAGCAGTTCTTC.

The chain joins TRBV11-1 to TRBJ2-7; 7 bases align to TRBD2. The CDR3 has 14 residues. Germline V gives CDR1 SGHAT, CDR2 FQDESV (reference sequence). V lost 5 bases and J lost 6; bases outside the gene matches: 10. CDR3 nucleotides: TGTGCCAGCAGCCCAGAACTAGCGACCCGCGAGCAGTACTTC. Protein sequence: CASSPELATREQYF.

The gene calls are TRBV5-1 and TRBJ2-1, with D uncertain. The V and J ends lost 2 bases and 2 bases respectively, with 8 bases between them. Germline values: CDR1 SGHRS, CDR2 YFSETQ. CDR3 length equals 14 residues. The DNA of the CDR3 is TGCGCCAGCAGCTTCGATCAGGCCTACAATGAGCAGTTCTTC. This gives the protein CASSFDQAYNEQFF.

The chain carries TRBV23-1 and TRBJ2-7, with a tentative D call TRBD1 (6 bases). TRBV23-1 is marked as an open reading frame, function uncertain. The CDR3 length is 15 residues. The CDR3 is CDLSSQGRTSYEQYF. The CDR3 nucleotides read TGCGACCTCTCATCACAGGGCAGAACCTCCTACGAGCAGTACTTC.

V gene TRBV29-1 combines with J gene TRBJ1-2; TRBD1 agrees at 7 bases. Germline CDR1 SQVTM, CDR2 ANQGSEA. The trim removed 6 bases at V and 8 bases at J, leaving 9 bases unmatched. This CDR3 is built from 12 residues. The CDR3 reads CSVQKRGRGYTF. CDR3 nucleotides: TGCAGCGTCCAAAAGAGGGGGCGAGGCTACACCTTC.

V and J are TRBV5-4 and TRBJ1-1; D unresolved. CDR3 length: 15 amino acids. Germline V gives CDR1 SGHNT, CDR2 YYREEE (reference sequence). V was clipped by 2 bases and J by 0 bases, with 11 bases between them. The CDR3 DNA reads TGTGCCAGCAGCTTTTTGGTACAGATGAACACTGAAGCTTTCTTT. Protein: CASSFLVQMNTEAFF.

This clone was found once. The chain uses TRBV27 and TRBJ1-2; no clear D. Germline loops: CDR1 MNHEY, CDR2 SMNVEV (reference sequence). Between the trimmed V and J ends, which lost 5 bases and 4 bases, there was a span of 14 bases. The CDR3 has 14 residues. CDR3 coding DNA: TGTGCCAGCAGTCTCCGTTCCCTTGGCTATGGCTACACCTTC. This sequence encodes CASSLRSLGYGYTF.

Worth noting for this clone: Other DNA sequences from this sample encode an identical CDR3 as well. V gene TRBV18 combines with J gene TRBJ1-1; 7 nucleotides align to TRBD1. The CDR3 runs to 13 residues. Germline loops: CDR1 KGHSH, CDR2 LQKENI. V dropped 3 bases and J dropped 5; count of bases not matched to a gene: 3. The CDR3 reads CASSPNRGTEAFF. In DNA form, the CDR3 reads TGTGCCAGCTCACCTAACAGGGGTACTGAAGCTTTCTTT.

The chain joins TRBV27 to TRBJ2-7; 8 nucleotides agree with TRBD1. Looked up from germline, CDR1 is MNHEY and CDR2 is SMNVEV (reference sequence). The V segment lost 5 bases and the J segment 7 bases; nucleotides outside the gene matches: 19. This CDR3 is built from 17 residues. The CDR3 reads CASSPGDRKQRVGEQYF. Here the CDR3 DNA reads TGTGCCAGCAGTCCCGGGGACAGGAAACAGCGGGTAGGGGAGCAGTACTTC.

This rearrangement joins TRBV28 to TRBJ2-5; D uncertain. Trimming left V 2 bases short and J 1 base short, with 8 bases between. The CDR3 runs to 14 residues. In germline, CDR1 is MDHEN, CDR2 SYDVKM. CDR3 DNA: TGTGCCAGCAGTTTAAGGCACAGCCAAGAGACCCAGTACTTC. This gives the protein CASSLRHSQETQYF. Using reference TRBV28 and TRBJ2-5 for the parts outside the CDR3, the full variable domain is DVKVTQSSRYLVKRTGEKVFLECVQDMDHENMFWYRQDPGLGLRLIYFSYDVKMKEKGDIPEGYSVSREKKERFSLILESASTNQTSMYLCASSLRHSQETQYFGPGTRLLVL.

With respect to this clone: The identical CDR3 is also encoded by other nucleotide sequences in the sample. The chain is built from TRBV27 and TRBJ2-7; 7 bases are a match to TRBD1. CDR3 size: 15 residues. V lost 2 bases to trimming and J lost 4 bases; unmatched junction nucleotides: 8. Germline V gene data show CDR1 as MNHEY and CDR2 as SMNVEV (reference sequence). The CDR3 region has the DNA TGTGCCAGCAGTTTACGGACAGGAGTGACATACGAGCAGTACTTC. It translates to CASSLRTGVTYEQYF.

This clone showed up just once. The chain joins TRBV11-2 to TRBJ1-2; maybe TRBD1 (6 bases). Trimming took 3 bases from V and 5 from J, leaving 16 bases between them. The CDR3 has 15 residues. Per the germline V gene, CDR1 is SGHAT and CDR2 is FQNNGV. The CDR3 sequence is CASSFEDSPRYGYTF. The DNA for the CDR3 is TGTGCCAGCAGCTTCGAGGACAGTCCGCGATATGGCTACACCTTC.